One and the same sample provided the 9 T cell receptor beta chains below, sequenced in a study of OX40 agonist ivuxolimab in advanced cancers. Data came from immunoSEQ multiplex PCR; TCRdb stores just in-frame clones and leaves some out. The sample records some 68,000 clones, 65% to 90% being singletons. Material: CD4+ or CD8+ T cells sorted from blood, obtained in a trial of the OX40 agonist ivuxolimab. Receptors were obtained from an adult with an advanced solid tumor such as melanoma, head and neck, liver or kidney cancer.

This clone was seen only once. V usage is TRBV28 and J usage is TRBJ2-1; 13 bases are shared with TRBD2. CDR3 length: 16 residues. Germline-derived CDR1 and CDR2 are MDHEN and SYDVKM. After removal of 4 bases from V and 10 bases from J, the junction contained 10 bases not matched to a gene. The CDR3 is CASSSPGLAGAAEQFF. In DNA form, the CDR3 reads TGTGCCAGCAGTTCCCCCGGACTAGCGGGGGCTGCCGAGCAGTTCTTC.

The CDR3 protein is CASSGTSGGSGGYTF. DNA for the CDR3: TGTGCCAGCAGTGGGACTAGCGGGGGGTCTGGTGGCTACACCTTC. The genes are TRBV2 and TRBJ1-2; weak D call: TRBD1 (5 bases). CDR1 and CDR2 (germline): SNHLY, FYNNEI. CDR3 length: 15 residues. Trimming removed 4 bases at V and 7 bases at J, with 19 bases between.

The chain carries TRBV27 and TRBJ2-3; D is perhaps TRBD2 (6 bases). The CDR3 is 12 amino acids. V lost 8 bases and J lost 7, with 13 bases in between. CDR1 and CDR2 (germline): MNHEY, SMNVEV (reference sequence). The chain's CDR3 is CASGVGGNTQYF. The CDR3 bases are TGTGCCAGCGGTGTAGGAGGGAATACGCAGTATTTT.

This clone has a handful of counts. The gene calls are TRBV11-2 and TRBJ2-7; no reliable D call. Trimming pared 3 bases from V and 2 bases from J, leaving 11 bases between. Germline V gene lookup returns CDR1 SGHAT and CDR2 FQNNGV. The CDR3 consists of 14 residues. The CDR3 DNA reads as TGTGCCAGCAGCTTTTTAACAAGACCCTACGAGCAGTACTTC. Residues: CASSFLTRPYEQYF.

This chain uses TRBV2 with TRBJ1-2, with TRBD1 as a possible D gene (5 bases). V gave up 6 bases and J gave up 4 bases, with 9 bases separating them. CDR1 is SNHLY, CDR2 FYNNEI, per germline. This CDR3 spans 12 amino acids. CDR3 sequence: CASRGGTYGYTF. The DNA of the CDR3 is TGTGCCAGCAGGGGGGGGACCTATGGCTACACCTTC.

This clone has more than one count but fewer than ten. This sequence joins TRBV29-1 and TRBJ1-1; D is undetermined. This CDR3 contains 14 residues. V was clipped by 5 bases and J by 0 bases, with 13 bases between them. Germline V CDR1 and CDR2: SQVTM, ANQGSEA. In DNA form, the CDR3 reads TGCAGCGTTCAATCGGGATTACTGAACACTGAAGCTTTCTTT. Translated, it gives CSVQSGLLNTEAFF.

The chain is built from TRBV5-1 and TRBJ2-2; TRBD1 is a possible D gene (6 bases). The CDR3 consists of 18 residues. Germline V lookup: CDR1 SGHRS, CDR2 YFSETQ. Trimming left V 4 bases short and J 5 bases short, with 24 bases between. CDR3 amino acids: CASSIAWGPRTGTGELFF. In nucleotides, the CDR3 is TGCGCCAGCAGCATTGCCTGGGGGCCCAGGACCGGAACCGGGGAGCTGTTTTTT.

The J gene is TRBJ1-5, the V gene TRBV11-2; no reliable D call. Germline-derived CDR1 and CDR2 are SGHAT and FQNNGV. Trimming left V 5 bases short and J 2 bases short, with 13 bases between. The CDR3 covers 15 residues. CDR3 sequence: CASSQGFLGNQPQHF. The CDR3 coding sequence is TGTGCCAGCAGCCAAGGATTTCTGGGCAATCAGCCCCAGCATTTT.

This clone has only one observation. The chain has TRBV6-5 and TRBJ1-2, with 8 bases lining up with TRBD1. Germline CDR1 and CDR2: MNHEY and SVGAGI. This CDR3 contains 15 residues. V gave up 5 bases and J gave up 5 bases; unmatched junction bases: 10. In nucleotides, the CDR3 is TGTGCCAGCAGTCAATGGACAGGGCTTAAGTATGGCTACACCTTC. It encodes CASSQWTGLKYGYTF.